The clone carrying this TCR beta chain occurred a few times. Libraries were prepared by immunoSEQ multiplex PCR; TCRdb keeps only in-frame clonotypes and omits some of them. Among about 89,000 clones listed, around four fifths were seen once. This entry is derived from a study of cytotoxic CD8 clonotypes in ibrutinib-treated CLL. This CDR3 has 16 residues. The V end was cut by 3 bases, the J end by 8 bases, with 22 bases between. Germline CDR1 reads PRHDT; CDR2 reads FYEKMQ (reference sequence). This sequence joins TRBV13 and TRBJ1-1; maybe TRBD1 (5 bases). The sequences come from PBMCs, collected after 12 months of ibrutinib treatment. The clonotype was recovered from a human donor with chronic lymphocytic leukemia. This CDR3 is CASSLPPGRALPEAFF. CDR3 coding DNA: TGTGCCAGCAGCTTGCCACCGGGACGGGCTCTACCCGAAGCTTTCTTT.